This passage covers 28 T cell receptor beta chains from one sample sequenced in a study of shared clonotypes between healthy human individuals. Libraries were prepared by immunoSEQ multiplex PCR; TCRdb keeps only in-frame clonotypes and omits some of them. The top ten clones hold 12% of a sample with about 490,000 clones, approximately 80% of them seen once. Sequences were obtained from PBMCs. The origin of the receptors is a woman aged 40 to 55 in good health. Some clones in this sample may be carry-over from other donors' samples.

Details on this clone: Other DNA sequences of this sample code for an identical CDR3. CDR3: CASSLAGVNNEQFF. The CDR3 DNA reads as TGTGCCAGCAGCTTGGCGGGAGTGAACAATGAGCAGTTCTTC. The rearrangement links TRBV7-3 to TRBJ2-1; 7 bases are shared with TRBD2. J lost 5 bases, V lost 3 bases, and 4 bases had no gene match. The CDR3 covers 14 residues. CDR1 SGHTA and CDR2 FQGTGA come from the germline V gene.

The chain links TRBV29-1 to TRBJ1-1, with D possibly being TRBD1 (6 bases). Germline CDR1 is SQVTM and CDR2 is ANQGSEA. The CDR3 totals 13 residues. V shed 6 bases and J shed 4 bases, with 15 bases lying between them. CDR3 sequence reads: CSVGAGPGTEAFF. CDR3 DNA sequence: TGCAGCGTGGGGGCGGGCCCTGGCACTGAAGCTTTCTTT.

The rearrangement uses TRBV5-1 and TRBJ2-1; D is unclear. The V gene lost 2 bases and the J gene lost 7 bases, with 13 bases spanning the gap. The CDR3 totals 14 residues. In germline, CDR1 is SGHRS, CDR2 YFSETQ. The CDR3 DNA is TGCGCCAGCAGCTTACCAGAGAGCCGTAATGAGCAGTTCTTC. It specifies CASSLPESRNEQFF.

A remark on this clone: This clone may be a read error of a much larger clone one base away. The gene calls are TRBV5-8 and TRBJ1-2; TRBD1 is a possible D gene (6 bases). Trimming shortened V by 0 bases and J by 4 bases, and 7 bases separated the two germline ends. CDR1 SGHTS and CDR2 YDEGEE come from the germline V gene. The CDR3 has 13 residues. The CDR3 sequence: CASSLGGAYGYTF. As DNA, the CDR3 is TGTGCCAGCAGCTTGGGGGGGGCCTATGGCTACACCTTC.

J is TRBJ1-5 and V is TRBV5-8, with D possibly matching TRBD1 (5 bases). There are 15 residues in the CDR3. From germline, CDR1 is SGHTS and CDR2 YDEGEE. Between the trimmed V and J ends, which lost 6 bases and 5 bases, there was a span of 18 bases. DNA for the CDR3: TGTGCCAGCACTACCGTGGGGGTTCCGGATCAGCCCCAGCATTTT. Translation: CASTTVGVPDQPQHF. Using reference TRBV5-8 and TRBJ1-5 for the parts outside the CDR3, the full variable domain is EAGVTQSPTHLIKTRGQQATLRCSPISGHTSVYWYQQALGLGLQFLLWYDEGEERNRGNFPPRFSGRQFPNYSSELNVNALELEDSALYLCASTTVGVPDQPQHFGDGTRLSIL.

The chain links TRBV27 to TRBJ1-4, with 7 positions matching TRBD1. V shed 6 bases and J 10 bases; nucleotides not matched to a gene: 2. CDR3 length: 11 amino acids. The germline V gene has CDR1 MNHEY and CDR2 SMNVEV (reference sequence). The CDR3 loop reads CASRAGGKLFF. As DNA, the CDR3 is TGTGCCAGCAGGGCAGGGGGAAAACTGTTTTTT.

The chain is built from TRBV6-5 and TRBJ1-1, with a tentative D call TRBD1 (6 bases). The V and J ends lost 6 bases and 11 bases respectively, with 22 bases between them. CDR3 size: 14 residues. CDR1 MNHEY and CDR2 SVGAGI come from the germline V gene. CDR3 sequence (DNA): TGTGCCAGCAGCACCGTGGGGGCGGCTCGCTCGGCTTTCTTT. Its translation: CASSTVGAARSAFF.

V gene TRBV30 combines with J gene TRBJ2-7; maybe TRBD1 (6 bases). Germline V CDR1 and CDR2: GTSNPN, SVGIG (reference sequence). CDR3 size: 14 residues. V lost 1 base and J lost 7, with 17 bases in between. The CDR3 DNA reads as TGTGCCTGGAGTGGTGACATGCCCCAGGGGGAGCAGTACTTC. It encodes CAWSGDMPQGEQYF.

The chain has TRBV18 and TRBJ2-3; 7 positions match TRBD2. Germline lookup yields CDR1 KGHSH and CDR2 LQKENI. V was clipped by 5 bases and J by 2 bases; unmatched bases: 22. The CDR3 runs 20 residues. The CDR3 protein is CASSGSSGTSSGRVTDTQYF. In DNA, the CDR3 is TGTGCCAGCTCAGGTTCTAGCGGCACATCATCGGGTCGAGTCACAGATACGCAGTATTTT. Variable domain in full (rest from reference TRBV18 and TRBJ2-3): NAGVMQNPRHLVRRRGQEARLRCSPMKGHSHVYWYRQLPEEGLKFMVYLQKENIIDESGMPKERFSAEFPKEGPSILRIQQVVRGDSAAYFCASSGSSGTSSGRVTDTQYFGPGTRLTVL.

This CDR3 reads CATRGGTSGPSSYNEQFF. As DNA, the CDR3 is TGTGCCACTAGAGGGGGGACTAGCGGGCCGAGCTCCTACAATGAGCAGTTCTTC. V usage is TRBV10-3 and J usage is TRBJ2-1, with 12 nucleotides matching TRBD2. Per germline, CDR1 ENHRY and CDR2 SYGVKD. V lost 10 bases, J lost 0 bases, and 13 bases stayed unmatched. The length of the CDR3 is 18 residues.

This clone was picked up one time. This rearrangement joins TRBV10-2 to TRBJ2-7; TRBD2 is a possible D gene (5 bases). Germline V gene sequence: CDR1 WSHSY, CDR2 SAAADI. This CDR3 comprises 16 residues. V dropped 10 bases and J dropped 4 bases, with 26 bases sitting between them. CDR3 protein: CATTRTSSSTSYEQYF. CDR3 DNA sequence: TGCGCCACCACGCGAACCTCTAGCTCAACTTCTTACGAGCAGTACTTC.

This chain links TRBV19 with TRBJ2-7; 8 positions agree with TRBD1. This CDR3 is 18 amino acids long. Germline CDR1 reads LNHDA; CDR2 reads SQIVND (reference sequence). After removal of 7 bases from V and 4 bases from J, the junction contained 21 bases not matched to a gene. The CDR3, as DNA: TGTGCCAGTACGACGGGCAGGGGGCGTCCCCTAACCCTGTACGAGCAGTACTTC. Protein product: CASTTGRGRPLTLYEQYF.

The CDR3 DNA sequence: TGTGCCTGCCTTCCAGGTTCCACAGATACGCAGTATTTT. Its protein is CACLPGSTDTQYF. The genes are TRBV30 and TRBJ2-3; D gene uncertain. The germline CDR1 and CDR2 sequences are GTSNPN and SVGIG (reference sequence). This CDR3 contains 13 residues. V lost 6 bases and J 2 bases, leaving 12 bases between the germline ends. The variable domain in full, completed from reference TRBV30 and TRBJ2-3, reads SQTIHQWPATLVQPVGSPLSLECTVEGTSNPNLYWYRQAAGRGLQLLFYSVGIGQISSEVPQNLSASRPQDRQFILSSKKLLLSDSGFYLCACLPGSTDTQYFGPGTRLTVL.

The DNA for the CDR3 is TGTGCCAGCAGCGTAGAGGCCCTGGCGGGAGGGCCCGTGAATGAGCAGTTCTTC. Its protein is CASSVEALAGGPVNEQFF. The chain joins TRBV9 to TRBJ2-1, with 9 bases identical to TRBD2. J was trimmed by 7 bases and V by 0 bases; bases with no gene match: 14. Germline V gene sequence: CDR1 SGDLS, CDR2 YYNGEE. The CDR3 has 18 amino acids.

The V call is TRBV7-3, the J call TRBJ2-1; no definite D call. Germline V CDR1 and CDR2: SGHTA, FQGTGA. The germline V and J ends were trimmed by 3 bases and 5 bases, with 8 bases remaining between them. This CDR3 has 13 residues. The chain's CDR3 is CASSFSENNEQFF. CDR3 nucleotide sequence: TGTGCCAGCAGCTTCAGCGAAAACAATGAGCAGTTCTTC.

The chain is built from TRBV13 and TRBJ1-1; D is ambiguous. The CDR3 has 11 amino acids. The germline gives CDR1 PRHDT, CDR2 FYEKMQ (reference sequence). With 4 bases removed from V and 7 bases from J, the gap between germline ends came to 7 bases. CDR3 residues: CASSSRIEAFF. The CDR3 DNA reads as TGTGCCAGCAGCTCCCGGATTGAAGCTTTCTTT.

This chain links TRBV2 with TRBJ1-5, with D hard to call. The ends were cut back, 5 bases at V and 9 bases at J, with 14 bases in the middle. The germline gives CDR1 SNHLY, CDR2 FYNNEI. There are 13 residues in the CDR3. The CDR3 nucleotides are TGTGCCAGCAGTTACGGACCAATTGCGCCCCAGCATTTT. Protein: CASSYGPIAPQHF.

The chain's CDR3 is CASSSTTGLPYNEQFF. CDR3 coding DNA: TGTGCCAGCAGTTCCACCACGGGACTTCCCTACAATGAGCAGTTCTTC. The chain is built from TRBV28 and TRBJ2-1, with D maybe TRBD2 (6 bases). Germline loops: CDR1 MDHEN, CDR2 SYDVKM. The CDR3 is made up of 16 amino acids. V shed 4 bases and J shed 2 bases, with 15 bases lying between them.

The chain employs TRBV7-2 and TRBJ2-7, with 7 bases identical to TRBD2. The V gene end was trimmed by 7 bases and the J gene end by 3 bases; junction bases not matched to a gene: 12. CDR3 length: 15 amino acids. CDR1 and CDR2 (germline): SGHTA, FQGNSA. The CDR3 DNA reads TGTGCCAGCACCACGGGAGGAATAGCGGGCTACGAGCAGTACTTC. Its translation: CASTTGGIAGYEQYF.

This clone was seen just once. A much larger clone differs from this one at a single base, so this may be a read error. Other DNA sequences of this sample code for an identical CDR3. The chain uses TRBV30 and TRBJ2-1; D is tentatively TRBD1 or TRBD2 (6 bases each). The CDR3 has 14 amino acids. Germline lookup yields CDR1 GTSNPN and CDR2 SVGIG (reference sequence). V was shortened by 1 base and J by 3 bases, with 10 bases between the two germline ends. The CDR3 sequence: CAWSAGGGYNEQFF. In DNA form, the CDR3 reads TGTGCCTGGAGTGCCGGAGGGGGCTACAATGAGCAGTTCTTC.

About this clone itself: At the DNA level, this CDR3 is encoded by other sequences in the same sample as well. The chain employs TRBV18 and TRBJ2-5; D uncertain. CDR1 and CDR2 from the germline V gene are KGHSH and LQKENI. The CDR3 consists of 12 residues. The V and J ends lost 3 bases and 1 base respectively, with 3 bases between them. For the CDR3, the DNA is TGTGCCAGCTCACCCACCCAAGAGACCCAGTACTTC. Amino acid sequence: CASSPTQETQYF.

A remark on this clone: An end of the junction differs from the germline gene, which may be a read error. The chain couples TRBV29-1 to TRBJ2-7; D is ambiguous. Germline V gene lookup returns CDR1 SQVTM and CDR2 ANQGSEA. This CDR3 spans 12 amino acids. The CDR3 sequence is CSVEGSSYEQCF. The CDR3 DNA reads TGCAGCGTTGAGGGAAGCTCCTACGAGCAGTGCTTC.

The chain links TRBV7-9 to TRBJ1-1; D uncertain. With 5 bases removed from V and 4 bases from J, the gap between germline ends came to 14 bases. CDR1 is SEHNR and CDR2 is FQNEAQ in the germline V gene (reference sequence). This CDR3 region has 14 residues. The CDR3 DNA reads as TGTGCCAGCAGCCCCGAAGCCCTGGGCACTGAAGCTTTCTTT. This translates into CASSPEALGTEAFF.

The V gene is TRBV9, the J gene TRBJ2-1; the match to TRBD2 covers 9 bases. The ends lost 4 bases at V and 4 bases at J; junction bases unmatched: 6. CDR1 is SGDLS, CDR2 YYNGEE, per germline. There are 15 residues in the CDR3. The CDR3 reads CASSSGTSLYNEQFF. As DNA, the CDR3 is TGTGCCAGCAGCTCCGGGACTAGCCTGTACAATGAGCAGTTCTTC.

The chain is built from TRBV9 and TRBJ2-5, with TRBD2 matching over 7 bases. Germline V CDR1 and CDR2: SGDLS, YYNGEE. There are 15 residues in the CDR3. The J segment lost 1 base and the V segment lost 0 bases, leaving 3 bases of the junction unmatched. The CDR3 spells CASSVAGTTQETQYF. The CDR3 DNA reads TGTGCCAGCAGCGTAGCTGGGACTACCCAAGAGACCCAGTACTTC.

The chain employs TRBV19 and TRBJ1-5, with a possible D match to TRBD1 (6 bases). V was cut by 8 bases and J by 6 bases, with 17 bases left in between. From germline, CDR1 is LNHDA and CDR2 SQIVND (reference sequence). The CDR3 runs to 14 residues. The DNA of the CDR3 is TGTGCCAGTTGTGCAGGGGAGGGAAGTCAGCCCCAGCATTTT. It yields the protein CASCAGEGSQPQHF.

The J gene is TRBJ1-4, the V gene TRBV13; no definite D call. Trimming shortened V by 4 bases and J by 6 bases, and 15 bases separated the two germline ends. Germline CDR1 and CDR2: PRHDT and FYEKMQ (reference sequence). This CDR3 comprises 15 residues. The CDR3 is CASSSRAVGDEKLFF. The DNA for the CDR3 is TGTGCCAGCAGCTCCCGTGCAGTCGGGGATGAAAAACTGTTTTTT.

CDR3 sequence (DNA): TGCGCCAGCAGCAATAGACAGGGGGTGGACAAAAACATTCAGTACTTC. Protein sequence: CASSNRQGVDKNIQYF. V and J are TRBV5-1 and TRBJ2-4; TRBD1 matches 9 bases. V shed 4 bases and J 3 bases; nucleotides not matched to a gene: 8. From germline, CDR1 is SGHRS and CDR2 YFSETQ. The CDR3 runs 16 residues.